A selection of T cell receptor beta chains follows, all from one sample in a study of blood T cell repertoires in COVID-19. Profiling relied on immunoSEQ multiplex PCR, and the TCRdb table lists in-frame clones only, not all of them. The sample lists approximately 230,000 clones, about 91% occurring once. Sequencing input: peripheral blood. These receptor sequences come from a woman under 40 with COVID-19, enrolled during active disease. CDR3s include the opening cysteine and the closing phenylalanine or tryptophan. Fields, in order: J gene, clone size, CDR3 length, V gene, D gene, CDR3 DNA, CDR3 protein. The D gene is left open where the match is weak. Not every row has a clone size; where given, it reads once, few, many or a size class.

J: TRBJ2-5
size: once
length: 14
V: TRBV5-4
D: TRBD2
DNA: TGTGCCAGCAGCTTAACTAGCGAACAAGAGACCCAGTACTTC
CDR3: CASSLTSEQETQYF

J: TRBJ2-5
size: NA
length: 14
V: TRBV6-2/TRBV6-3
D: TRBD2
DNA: TGTGCCAGCAGTTGGACTAGCGGGAAAGAGACCCAGTACTTC
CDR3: CASSWTSGKETQYF

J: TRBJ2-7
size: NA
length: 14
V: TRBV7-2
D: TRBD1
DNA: TGTGCCAGCAGCTGGGGACAGAGTTACTACGAGCAGTACTTC
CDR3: CASSWGQSYYEQYF

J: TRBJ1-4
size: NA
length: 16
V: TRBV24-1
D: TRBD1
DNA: TGTGCCACCAGTGACTCTGGACAGGGGCGAGGTGAAAAACTGTTTTTT
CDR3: CATSDSGQGRGEKLFF

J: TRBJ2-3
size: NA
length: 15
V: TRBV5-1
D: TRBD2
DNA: TGCGCCAGCAGCTCGGGGGGGCAGGGAACAGATACGCAGTATTTT
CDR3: CASSSGGQGTDTQYF

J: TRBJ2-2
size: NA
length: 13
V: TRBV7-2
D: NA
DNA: TGTGCCAGCAGCAGGGGAGGTACCGGGGAGCTGTTTTTT
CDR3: CASSRGGTGELFF

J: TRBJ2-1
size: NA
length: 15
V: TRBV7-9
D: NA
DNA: TGTGCCAGCAGCTTAGGAGGGGACTTCTACAATGAGCAGTTCTTC
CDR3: CASSLGGDFYNEQFF

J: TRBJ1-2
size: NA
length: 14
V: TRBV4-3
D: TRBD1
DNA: TGCGCCAGCAGCCAAGATCCAGACAGGGACGGCTACACCTTC
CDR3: CASSQDPDRDGYTF

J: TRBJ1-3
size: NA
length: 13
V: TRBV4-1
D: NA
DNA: TGCGCCAGCAGCCAAGGTCCGGGGAACACCATATATTTT
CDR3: CASSQGPGNTIYF

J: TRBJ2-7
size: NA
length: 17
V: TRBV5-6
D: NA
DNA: TGTGCCAGCAGCTTTCTAGCGCCGGCTGGCCCCCGCCACGAGCAGTACTTC
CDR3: CASSFLAPAGPRHEQYF

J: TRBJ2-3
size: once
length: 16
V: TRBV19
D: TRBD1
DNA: TGTGCCAGCATAGGACAGGGCTCCCTCGGTACAGATACGCAGTATTTT
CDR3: CASIGQGSLGTDTQYF

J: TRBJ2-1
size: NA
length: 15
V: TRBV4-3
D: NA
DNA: TGCGCCAGCAGCCAAGATCATGACTCGGTGGGTGAGCAGTTCTTC
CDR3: CASSQDHDSVGEQFF

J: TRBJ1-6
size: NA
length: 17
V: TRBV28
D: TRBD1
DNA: TGTGCCAGCAGTCACAAGACAGGGGGCGTCATTAATTCACCCCTCCACTTT
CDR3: CASSHKTGGVINSPLHF

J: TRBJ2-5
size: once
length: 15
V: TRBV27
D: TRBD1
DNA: TGTGCCAGCAGTTTAAGGGGGCGTCGACAAGAGACCCAGTACTTC
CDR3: CASSLRGRRQETQYF

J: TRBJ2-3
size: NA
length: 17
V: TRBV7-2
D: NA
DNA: TGTGCCAGCAGCTTAGATATTTCATCGGGGGATAGGAGTACGCAGTATTTT
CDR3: CASSLDISSGDRSTQYF

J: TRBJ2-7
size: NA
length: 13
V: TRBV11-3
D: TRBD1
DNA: TGTGCCAGCAGCGCGGGACAGGGGTACGAGCAGTACTTC
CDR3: CASSAGQGYEQYF

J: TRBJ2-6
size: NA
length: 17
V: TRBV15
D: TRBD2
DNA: TGTGCCACCAGCGAATTAGCGGGGGTTTTTGGGGCCAACGTCCTGACTTTC
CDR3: CATSELAGVFGANVLTF